This section outlines one T cell receptor beta chain sequence together with its context. Its antigen is not identified. These data belong to a study of CD8+ T cells in alopecia areata. Study-wide results and caveats: In lesional scalp, particularly from alopecia totalis/universalis, clonality was higher than in normal scalp.

Extraction and reverse transcription of RNA yielded cDNA as the sequencing template. Sequencing was performed with immunoSEQ multiplex PCR; in TCRdb, only in-frame clones are kept and a portion is missing. The table has over 85,000 clones, around two fifths seen once. The specimen sequenced was CD4+ T cells sorted from blood. The TCR sequence derives from a human donor with alopecia areata.

CDR3 nucleotide sequence: TGCGCCAGCAGTCATGACAGGCCGGAGAACTATGGCTACACCTTC. It translates to CASSHDRPENYGYTF. V and J are TRBV23-1 and TRBJ1-2; possibly TRBD1 for D (6 bases). TRBV23-1 is assigned to the ORF class and has an uncertain function. The CDR3 totals 15 residues. The V gene lost 3 bases and the J gene lost 2 bases, with 13 bases spanning the gap.